This T cell receptor beta chain was found in a study of T cell repertoires in cytomegalovirus infection. Study as a whole: It was recently identified HLA-C-restricted and well-studied HLA-B-restricted CMV epitopes that the study used. Based on public TCR beta signatures, there were indications of CMV infection and of a matching HLA type.

This clonotype was recorded at least ten times. Its antigen remains unknown. Study outcomes and limitations: There were HLA-C-restricted CMV-specific TCR beta clonotypes dominating the ex vivo response. Summed public TCR beta family frequency identified CMV carriers bearing the relevant HLA.

TCRdb ran MiXCR on the reads and lists one entry per CDR3 protein. The table lists some 940,000 distinct CDR3 sequences, roughly 31% of them singletons, with more than 13% in the top ten. Sequencing was performed on cultured CD8+ T cells from PBMCs, taken from culture after CMV antigen stimulation. The TCR originated in a human donor in good health (CMV status not recorded). Some clones in this sample may be carry-over from other donors' samples.

The CDR3 loop reads CASSITGGTEAFF. CDR3 bases: TGTGCCAGTAGTATAACGGGCGGTACTGAAGCTTTCTTT. The V gene is TRBV19, the J gene TRBJ1-1, with unresolved D. Germline V CDR1 and CDR2: LNHDA, SQIVND (reference sequence). Trimming pared 2 bases from V and 5 bases from J, leaving 9 bases between. There are 13 residues in the CDR3.